This TCR beta chain was observed in a study of T cell responses to AZD1222 COVID-19 vaccine listed by TCRdb under 2021. About the study as a whole: AZD1222 recipients with second doses at about 4 weeks or about 12 weeks were pooled, because spike-specific TCR depth and breadth did not differ between schedules. Enrollment into the trials was organized by age into subgroups of 18-55, 56-69 and 70-plus years, and those subgroups contained roughly 150, 30 and 60 TCR-sequenced participants, respectively. A total of about 250 trial participants underwent TCR sequencing, of whom around 210 had received two doses of AZD1222 and around 25 had received two doses of the MenACWY control vaccine. What the authors observed across the whole study: Participants were mostly white British and included more females than males, and it was suggested by the authors that clonal diversity may have been underestimated. Only five or six AZD1222 recipients were SARS-CoV-2 seropositive at baseline, limiting conclusions about previously exposed vaccinees. Vaccine-associated CD4 TCRs spanned the whole spike protein, with dominant responses in regions 160-218 and 743-854. After two AZD1222 doses, spike-specific TCR breadth and depth were significantly higher than at day 0 and than in MenACWY recipients. Because no day 14 peak-response samples were available, repertoires were characterized only after the peak T cell response. The 56-69-year group was small, and its depth increase did not reach significance, likely because of low power. Epitopes outside the regions mutated in the B.1.351 and B.1.1.7 variants were reportedly recognized by nearly half of the unique spike-specific TCRs.

Worth noting for this clone: What antigen it recognizes has not been identified. One base away there is no much larger clone; base qualities are not given.

The time point label, as the study defines it: baseline before first vaccination. Samples from vaccinated people were obtained from the UK trials COV001 and COV002, which included a single-blind randomized controlled phase 2/3 trial of AZD1222 (ChAdOx1 nCoV-19) in healthy adults. For TCRbeta chain sequencing, PBMC samples from trial participants were taken at day 0 and at day 28 after the second dose. CDR1 and CDR2, looked up from the germline V gene, are SQVTM and ANQGSEA. Taken from cysteine to phenylalanine, the CDR3 has 19 residues. Left in the record is the CDR3 DNA by itself, 57 bases read in frame from the first base. Ends trimmed: V by 5 bases, J by 8 bases; bases unmatched to a gene: 23. The CDR3 regions of human TCRbeta chains were analyzed by immunosequencing. In the authors' own workflow: Repertoire TCRs were checked for matches against a reference library of SARS-CoV-2-specific TCRs that had been generated using the MIRA antigen-specificity platform. Breadth was defined as the fraction of unique TCRs that were SARS-CoV-2-associated, and depth was defined as the fraction of total T cells that were SARS-CoV-2-associated. Using the MIRA data, every spike-specific TCR was mapped to the spike region that the TCR reacted to and assigned to either a CD4 or a CD8 class. Log10-transformed breadth and depth values were compared by one-way ANOVA with Sidak's multiple comparisons tests. TCRdb took over this immuneACCESS table, retaining in-frame rearrangements with V and J assigned. Such tables are incomplete; in checked studies, under half of the missing clones stem from an unresolved V gene, and the remainder is unexplained. V and J calls and clone size are given by that table; D and trimming were obtained from the DNA. Here the sample has 75,000 to 90,000 clones; approximately 78% occur a single time. The leading ten clones occupy around 21% of the sample.

The rearrangement joined TRBV29-1 to TRBJ1-4, with 10 bases in between that match TRBD1. The sequencing here drew on peripheral blood, taken on day 0 of AZD1222 vaccination. This TCR came from an adult in good health. The DNA is as follows: TGCAGCGTTCTTACGTGGGACAGGGGAACAATTCCTATCCGGGAAAAACTGTTTTTT. The encoded protein is CSVLTWDRGTIPIREKLFF. When the CDR3 is completed using the reference TRBV29-1 and TRBJ1-4 genes on either side, the full variable domain is SAVISQKPSRDICQRGTSLTIQCQVDSQVTMMFWYRQQPGQSLTLIATANQGSEATYESGFVIDKFPISRPNLTFSTLTVSNMSPEDSSIYLCSVLTWDRGTIPIREKLFFGSGTQLSVL.